The sequence of this T cell receptor beta chain was determined in a study of control samples from healthy donors and cancer patients. The J segment lost 5 bases and the V segment lost 6 bases, leaving 4 bases of the junction unmatched. This CDR3 region has 13 residues. CDR1 is MRHNA and CDR2 is SNTAGT in the germline V gene. This clone has a single count. Repertoires were generated with immunoSEQ multiplex PCR, while TCRdb's copy carries only in-frame clones and drops some. The sample holds some 120,000 clones, 93% seen once. The chain carries TRBV6-4 and TRBJ1-1; 9 bases are a match to TRBD1. The sample taken for sequencing was blood. The sequence came from a man aged 30 to 39 in good health. This chain's CDR3 is CASRGQGRTEAFF. CDR3 DNA: TGTGCCAGCAGGGGACAGGGTCGGACTGAAGCTTTCTTT.